This T cell receptor beta chain was retrieved from a study of metastatic and nonmetastatic thyroid tumors. TCRdb ran MiXCR on the PCR reads. This table has roughly 42,000 clones, over 15% appearing once. All patients reached thyroid surgery having received no treatment beforehand. The sequenced material came from tumor tissue. This receptor was identified in a female donor with papillary thyroid cancer or a benign thyroid nodule (not recorded which). Some clones in this sample may be carry-over from other donors' samples.

CDR3 bases: TGCAGTGCTAGACCTCTGGCGAACACCGGGGAGCTGTTTTTT. This sequence encodes CSARPLANTGELFF. The rearrangement links TRBV20-1 to TRBJ2-2; D gene unclear. This CDR3 is built from 14 residues. V lost 2 bases and J 0 bases, leaving 7 bases between the germline ends. Germline lookup yields CDR1 DFQATT and CDR2 SNEGSKA (reference sequence).